This T cell receptor beta chain is drawn from a study of CD8+ T cells in alopecia areata. Findings and caveats of the study: Clonality in lesional scalp, especially alopecia totalis/universalis, exceeded that of normal scalp.

Germline-derived CDR1 and CDR2 are SGHRS and YFSETQ. The CDR3 contains 16 residues. The J segment lost 3 bases and the V segment lost 3 bases, leaving 8 bases of the junction unmatched. Of note for this clone: What it binds is not known.

Alopecia areata patients gave lesional scalp punch biopsies and peripheral blood samples. RNA extraction and reverse transcription yielded cDNA as sequencing template. TCRdb keeps only in-frame clones here, not all; method: immunoSEQ multiplex PCR. The sample includes around 160,000 clones, about 90% of them seen just once. The J gene is TRBJ1-2, the V gene TRBV5-1; 10 bases are shared with TRBD1. The starting material was CD8+ T cells sorted from blood, obtained at week 0. This clonotype was obtained from a human donor with alopecia areata. Here the CDR3 reads CASSSRQGAEDYGYTF. The CDR3 DNA is TGCGCCAGCAGCTCAAGACAGGGGGCGGAGGACTATGGCTACACCTTC.